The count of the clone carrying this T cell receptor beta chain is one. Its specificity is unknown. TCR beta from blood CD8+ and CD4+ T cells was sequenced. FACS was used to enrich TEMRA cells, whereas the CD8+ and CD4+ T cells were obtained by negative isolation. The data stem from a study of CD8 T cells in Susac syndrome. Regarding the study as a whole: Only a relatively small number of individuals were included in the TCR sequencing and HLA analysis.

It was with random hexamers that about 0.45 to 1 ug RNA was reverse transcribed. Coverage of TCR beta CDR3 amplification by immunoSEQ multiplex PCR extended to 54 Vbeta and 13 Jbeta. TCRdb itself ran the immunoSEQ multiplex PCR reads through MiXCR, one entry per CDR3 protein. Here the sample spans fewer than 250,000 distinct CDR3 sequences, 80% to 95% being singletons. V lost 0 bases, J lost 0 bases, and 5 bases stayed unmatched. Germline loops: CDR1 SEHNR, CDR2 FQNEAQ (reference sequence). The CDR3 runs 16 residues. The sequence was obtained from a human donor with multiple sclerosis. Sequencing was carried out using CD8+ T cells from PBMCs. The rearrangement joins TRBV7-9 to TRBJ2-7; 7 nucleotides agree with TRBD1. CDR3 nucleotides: TGTGCCAGCAGCTTAGCCGGACAGGAGCTCTCCTACGAGCAGTACTTC. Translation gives CASSLAGQELSYEQYF.